Listed here are 26 T cell receptor beta chains from one sample, sequenced in a study of beta chain features in type 1 diabetes. Sequenced material consisted of expressed TCRB transcripts (all of the isolated RNA was reverse transcribed). TCRdb keeps only in-frame clones here, not all; method: immunoSEQ multiplex PCR. The sample consists of under 400,000 clones, roughly 21% of them appearing once. What was sequenced was naive CD4+ T cells from blood. The source is a woman younger than 30 in good health.

V usage is TRBV11-2 and J usage is TRBJ2-3, with 10 bases identical to TRBD2. Germline trimming cut 5 bases from V and 7 bases from J; bases unmatched to any gene: 12. This CDR3 has 16 amino acids. Per germline, CDR1 SGHAT and CDR2 FQNNGV. The CDR3: CASSEDLSGGAHTQYF. The CDR3, as DNA: TGTGCCAGCAGCGAAGATCTCAGCGGGGGGGCCCATACGCAGTATTTT.

This clone was seen more than once but under ten times. The chain employs TRBV7-9 and TRBJ1-2; D uncertain. Germline CDR1 is SEHNR and CDR2 is FQNEAQ (reference sequence). V was pared by 7 bases and J by 7 bases, with 13 bases between. The CDR3 runs to 12 residues. The CDR3 spells CASNRGVGGYTF. CDR3 bases: TGTGCCAGCAATCGCGGGGTCGGTGGCTACACCTTC.

The chain combines TRBV6-5 with TRBJ2-2, with 8 bases that match TRBD1. CDR3 length equals 15 residues. In germline, CDR1 is MNHEY, CDR2 SVGAGI. V gave up 5 bases and J gave up 0 bases; unmatched junction bases: 2. Here the CDR3 DNA reads TGTGCCAGCAGTCTACAGGGGGCGAACACCGGGGAGCTGTTTTTT. It translates to CASSLQGANTGELFF.

The sample holds a few counts of this clone. This chain links TRBV5-4 with TRBJ1-1; 7 bases are shared with TRBD1. Unmatched junction bases numbered 8, after V lost 4 bases and J lost 5 bases. Germline values: CDR1 SGHNT, CDR2 YYREEE (reference sequence). This CDR3 has 14 residues. This CDR3 is CASSLDRVGTEAFF. The CDR3 nucleotides read TGTGCCAGCAGCCTCGACAGGGTGGGGACTGAAGCTTTCTTT. The complete variable domain, with remaining parts taken from reference TRBV5-4 and TRBJ1-1, reads ETGVTQSPTHLIKTRGQQVTLRCSSQSGHNTVSWYQQALGQGPQFIFQYYREEENGRGNFPPRFSGLQFPNYSSELNVNALELDDSALYLCASSLDRVGTEAFFGQGTRLTVV.

The chain is built from TRBV2 and TRBJ2-5; no reliable D call. Germline lookup yields CDR1 SNHLY and CDR2 FYNNEI. V was cut by 5 bases and J by 5 bases, with 6 bases left in between. There are 11 residues in the CDR3. The CDR3 nucleotides are TGTGCCAGCAGTTACGGGGAGACCCAGTACTTC. This encodes CASSYGETQYF.

The rearrangement links TRBV5-1 to TRBJ2-7, with TRBD1 matching 7 bases. Losses at the gene ends were 0 bases for V and 2 bases for J; bases not matched to a gene: 5. Germline values: CDR1 SGHRS, CDR2 YFSETQ. CDR3 length equals 15 residues. CDR3 residues: CASSLAVTGTYEQYF. The CDR3, as DNA: TGCGCCAGCAGCTTGGCGGTGACAGGGACCTACGAGCAGTACTTC.

This clone was found a few times. The CDR3 is CASSHRWTGLTDTQYF. CDR3 DNA: TGTGCCAGCAGCCATCGCTGGACAGGGCTGACAGATACGCAGTATTTT. The rearrangement links TRBV14 to TRBJ2-3; 8 bases match TRBD1. Germline V gene sequence: CDR1 SGHDN, CDR2 FVKESK. This CDR3 is 16 amino acids long. Trimming cost V 3 bases and J 3 bases; bases outside gene matches: 8.

V gene TRBV7-2 combines with J gene TRBJ2-3, with D perhaps matching TRBD2 (6 bases). V gave up 3 bases and J gave up 2 bases, with 9 bases separating them. This CDR3 spans 14 amino acids. CDR1 SGHTA and CDR2 FQGNSA come from the germline V gene. CDR3 loop: CASSLGLYTDTQYF. The CDR3 coding sequence is TGTGCCAGCAGCTTGGGACTTTACACAGATACGCAGTATTTT.

The chain uses TRBV12-5 and TRBJ1-2; 9 bases align to TRBD1. CDR1 LGHNT and CDR2 FRNRAP come from the germline V gene. The CDR3 is made up of 16 amino acids. V shed 0 bases and J 8 bases; nucleotides not matched to a gene: 10. The CDR3 DNA reads TGTGCTAGTGGTTTGGTACTCGGGACAGGGAAGGAAGGCTACACCTTC. Residues: CASGLVLGTGKEGYTF.

This clone was recorded a few times. The gene calls are TRBV5-6 and TRBJ2-3, with D perhaps TRBD1 (5 bases). Germline loops: CDR1 SGHDT, CDR2 YYEEEE. Trimming removed 2 bases from V and 2 bases from J, with 9 bases in between. The CDR3 sequence is 14 residues long. For the CDR3, the DNA is TGTGCCAGCAGCTTTGGGGCAGCCACAGATACGCAGTATTTT. It yields the protein CASSFGAATDTQYF.

The gene calls are TRBV14 and TRBJ1-6; 8 bases are a match to TRBD1. Germline V CDR1 and CDR2: SGHDN, FVKESK. V lost 1 base and J lost 10; bases outside the gene matches: 6. The CDR3 runs 15 residues. The CDR3 sequence: CASSQGQGILSPLHF. The CDR3 region has the DNA TGTGCCAGCAGCCAAGGACAGGGGATCTTGTCACCCCTCCACTTT.

DNA of the CDR3: TGTGCCAGCACTAGATTCGGGGACAGTTATAATGAAAAACTGTTTTTT. It specifies CASTRFGDSYNEKLFF. V usage is TRBV5-6 and J usage is TRBJ1-4; 7 bases line up with TRBD1. Germline CDR1 SGHDT, CDR2 YYEEEE. The CDR3 length is 16 residues. The junction had 12 bases not matched to a gene; V was cut back by 6 bases and J by 4 bases.

This clone turned up a few times. This sequence joins TRBV5-4 and TRBJ2-1; 8 nucleotides agree with TRBD1. V lost 6 bases, J lost 7 bases, and 6 bases stayed unmatched. There are 13 residues in the CDR3. CDR1 and CDR2 from the germline V gene are SGHNT and YYREEE (reference sequence). The CDR3 sequence is CASTRTGLNEQFF. The CDR3 nucleotides are TGTGCCAGCACTCGGACAGGGCTGAATGAGCAGTTCTTC. The full variable domain, rest sourced from reference TRBV5-4 and TRBJ2-1, is ETGVTQSPTHLIKTRGQQVTLRCSSQSGHNTVSWYQQALGQGPQFIFQYYREEENGRGNFPPRFSGLQFPNYSSELNVNALELDDSALYLCASTRTGLNEQFFGPGTRLTVL.

This chain connects TRBV27 to TRBJ1-4; maybe TRBD1 (6 bases). The CDR3 is made up of 15 amino acids. CDR1 and CDR2 from the germline V gene are MNHEY and SMNVEV (reference sequence). Trimming removed 2 bases from V and 8 bases from J, with 15 bases in between. CDR3 DNA: TGTGCCAGCAGTTTAGGGGGGGCCCCCGTCGAAAAACTGTTTTTT. It encodes CASSLGGAPVEKLFF.

The chain is built from TRBV20-1 and TRBJ1-2; D perhaps matches TRBD1 (5 bases). Germline assignment: CDR1 DFQATT and CDR2 SNEGSKA (reference sequence). The CDR3 consists of 11 residues. V lost 5 bases, J lost 8 bases, and 12 bases lay in between. The DNA for the CDR3 is TGCAGTGCTCAGGGAGGAAAGGGCTACACCTTC. It codes for CSAQGGKGYTF.

The chain is built from TRBV10-3 and TRBJ2-2, with D possibly TRBD1 on 6 matching bases. This CDR3 has 14 amino acids. Per germline, CDR1 ENHRY and CDR2 SYGVKD. V shed 3 bases and J shed 3 bases, with 8 bases lying between them. In DNA, the CDR3 is TGTGCCATCAGTGAACAGGGACACACCGGGGAGCTGTTTTTT. It translates to CAISEQGHTGELFF.

In its sample, this clone was seen a few times. Different DNA sequences within this sample yield the same CDR3. This rearrangement joins TRBV30 to TRBJ2-5, with 7 positions matching TRBD1. In germline, CDR1 is GTSNPN, CDR2 SVGIG (reference sequence). This CDR3 comprises 12 residues. The junction had 3 bases not matched to a gene; V was cut back by 3 bases and J by 5 bases. The CDR3 region is CAWSLQGETQYF. CDR3 DNA: TGTGCCTGGAGCCTACAGGGGGAGACCCAGTACTTC.

This clone showed up just a few times. The genes are TRBV6-6 and TRBJ2-4; no clear D. V lost 8 bases to trimming and J lost 1 base, with 12 bases between them. This CDR3 has 14 amino acids. The V gene's germline CDR1 is MNHNY and CDR2 SVGAGI (reference sequence). In DNA, the CDR3 is TGTGCCAGCGCCGAGGTTTTGGCCAAAAACATTCAGTACTTC. Translated: CASAEVLAKNIQYF.

The chain is built from TRBV18 and TRBJ1-1; 10 nucleotides line up with TRBD1. In germline, CDR1 is KGHSH, CDR2 LQKENI. Unmatched junction bases numbered 13, after V lost 2 bases and J lost 10 bases. The CDR3 length is 16 residues. This CDR3 reads CASSPMMTGQGSGAFF. The CDR3 nucleotides are TGTGCCAGCTCACCAATGATGACGGGACAGGGGTCGGGAGCTTTCTTT.

This clone was detected a few times. The rearrangement links TRBV6-5 to TRBJ1-2, with D perhaps matching TRBD1 (5 bases). The CDR3 totals 12 residues. Germline-derived CDR1 and CDR2 are MNHEY and SVGAGI. Trimming cost V 6 bases and J 6 bases, with 11 bases left between them. The CDR3 DNA reads TGTGCCAGCAGCAGGACAAGGAATGGCTACACCTTC. Its protein is CASSRTRNGYTF.

The V call is TRBV29-1, the J call TRBJ1-1; TRBD1 agrees at 9 bases. Germline CDR1 is SQVTM and CDR2 is ANQGSEA. J lost 5 bases, V lost 3 bases, and 7 bases had no gene match. The CDR3 consists of 14 residues. The CDR3 here is CSVDPDRGGTEAFF. In DNA form, the CDR3 reads TGCAGCGTTGACCCGGACAGGGGAGGAACTGAAGCTTTCTTT.

As to this clone: The sample carries other DNA sequences with the same CDR3. The chain carries TRBV4-1 and TRBJ1-5; no firm D call. The CDR3 runs to 14 residues. V was trimmed by 1 base and J by 0 bases, leaving 4 bases between them. CDR1 and CDR2 from the germline V gene are MGHRA and YSYEKL. The CDR3 region is CASSQAGSNQPQHF. CDR3 DNA sequence: TGCGCCAGCAGCCAAGCGGGTAGCAATCAGCCCCAGCATTTT.

The V and J genes are TRBV11-2 and TRBJ2-7, with D perhaps TRBD1 (5 bases). Germline V lookup: CDR1 SGHAT, CDR2 FQNNGV. The CDR3 has 15 amino acids. Trimming took off 2 bases at V and 4 bases at J, with 15 bases between the two ends. The CDR3 bases are TGTGCCAGCAGCTTAATAAGGGGAAGGTCGTACGAGCAGTACTTC. Protein sequence: CASSLIRGRSYEQYF.

This clone was counted only a few times. V usage is TRBV5-1 and J usage is TRBJ2-3; the D is unclear. The germline V and J ends were trimmed by 0 bases and 4 bases, with 6 bases remaining between them. The CDR3 spans 13 residues. CDR1 and CDR2 (germline): SGHRS, YFSETQ. CDR3 loop: CASSLAGSDTQYF. The DNA of the CDR3 is TGCGCCAGCAGCTTGGCCGGGTCAGATACGCAGTATTTT.

This chain uses TRBV11-2 with TRBJ2-5, with TRBD2 as a possible D gene (6 bases). The germline gives CDR1 SGHAT, CDR2 FQNNGV. Between the trimmed V and J ends, which lost 3 bases and 1 base, there was a span of 9 bases. The CDR3 totals 14 residues. For the CDR3, the DNA is TGTGCCAGCAGCTTTAGCGGATCCCAAGAGACCCAGTACTTC. Translated, it gives CASSFSGSQETQYF.

This rearrangement joins TRBV7-6 to TRBJ1-5, with a tentative D call TRBD1 (5 bases). The germline CDR1 and CDR2 sequences are SGHVS and FNYEAQ. The CDR3 is 16 amino acids. The V gene lost 5 bases and the J gene lost 3 bases, with 17 bases spanning the gap. The CDR3 protein is CASSPRAGPDNQPQHF. DNA for the CDR3: TGTGCCAGCAGCCCCAGGGCTGGGCCAGACAATCAGCCCCAGCATTTT. The entire variable domain, with the rest obtained from reference TRBV7-6 and TRBJ1-5, is as follows: GAGVSQSPRYKVTKRGQDVALRCDPISGHVSLYWYRQALGQGPEFLTYFNYEAQQDKSGLPNDRFSAERPEGSISTLTIQRTEQRDSAMYRCASSPRAGPDNQPQHFGDGTRLSIL.